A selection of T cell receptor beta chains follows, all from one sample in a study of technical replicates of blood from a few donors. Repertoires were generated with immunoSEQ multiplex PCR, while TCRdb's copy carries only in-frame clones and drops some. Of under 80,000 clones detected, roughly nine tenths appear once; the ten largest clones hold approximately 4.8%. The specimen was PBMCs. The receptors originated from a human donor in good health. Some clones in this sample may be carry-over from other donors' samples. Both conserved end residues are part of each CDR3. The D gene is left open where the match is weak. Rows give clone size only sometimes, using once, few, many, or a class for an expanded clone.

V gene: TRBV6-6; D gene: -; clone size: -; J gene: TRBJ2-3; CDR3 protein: CASSYSTWTDTQYF; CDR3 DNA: TGTGCCAGCAGTTACTCGACTTGGACAGATACGCAGTATTTT
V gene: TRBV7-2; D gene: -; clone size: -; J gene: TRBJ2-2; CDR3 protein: CASSLGLFTGELFF; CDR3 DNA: TGTGCCAGCAGCTTAGGCCTATTCACCGGGGAGCTGTTTTTT
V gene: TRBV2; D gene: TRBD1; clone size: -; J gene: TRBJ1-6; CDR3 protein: CASRDRQAHTSPLHF; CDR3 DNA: TGTGCCAGCAGGGACAGGCAAGCACACACATCACCCCTCCACTTT
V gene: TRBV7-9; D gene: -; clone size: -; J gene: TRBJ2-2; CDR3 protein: CASSLGSGQTAGELFF; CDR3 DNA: TGTGCCAGCAGCTTAGGTAGCGGACAAACCGCCGGGGAGCTGTTTTTT
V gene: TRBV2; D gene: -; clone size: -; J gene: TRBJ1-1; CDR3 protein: CASSEWIGRNTEAFF; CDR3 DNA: TGTGCCAGCAGTGAATGGATAGGGAGGAACACTGAAGCTTTCTTT
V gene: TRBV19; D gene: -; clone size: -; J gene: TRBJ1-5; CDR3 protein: CASSGVGTTYIGASNQPQHF; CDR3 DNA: TGTGCCAGTAGTGGCGTGGGCACAACCTATATTGGGGCCAGCAATCAGCCCCAGCATTTT
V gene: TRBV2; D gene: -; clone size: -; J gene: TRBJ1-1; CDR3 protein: CASSEARQQNTEAFF; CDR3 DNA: TGTGCCAGCAGTGAAGCGCGGCAGCAGAACACTGAAGCTTTCTTT
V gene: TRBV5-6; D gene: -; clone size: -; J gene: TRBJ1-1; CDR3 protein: CASSPGVSTEAFF; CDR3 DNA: TGTGCCAGCAGCCCCGGTGTGAGCACTGAAGCTTTCTTT
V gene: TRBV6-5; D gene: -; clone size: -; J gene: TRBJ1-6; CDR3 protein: CASSYSSDTTNSPLHF; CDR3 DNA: TGTGCCAGCAGTTACTCGAGTGACACGACTAATTCACCCCTCCACTTT
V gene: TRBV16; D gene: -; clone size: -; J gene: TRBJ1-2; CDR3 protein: CASSQSKNSYTF; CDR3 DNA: TGTGCCAGCAGCCAATCGAAGAACTCTTACACCTTC
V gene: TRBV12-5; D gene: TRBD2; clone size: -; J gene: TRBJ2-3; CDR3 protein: CASGLGEDYSGRDTQYF; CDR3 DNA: TGTGCTAGTGGTTTAGGGGAGGATTATAGCGGGAGAGATACGCAGTATTTT
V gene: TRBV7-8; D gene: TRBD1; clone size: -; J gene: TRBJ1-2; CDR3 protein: CASSLGGTANYGYTF; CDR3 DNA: TGTGCCAGCAGCTTAGGGGGGACAGCCAACTATGGCTACACCTTC
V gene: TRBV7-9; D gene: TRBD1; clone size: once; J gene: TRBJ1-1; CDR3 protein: CASSINRGPVRDTEAFF; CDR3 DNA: TGTGCCAGCAGTATAAACAGGGGACCAGTTAGGGACACTGAAGCTTTCTTT
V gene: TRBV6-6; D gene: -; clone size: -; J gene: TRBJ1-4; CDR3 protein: CASSPGQSANEKLFF; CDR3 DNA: TGTGCCAGCAGTCCCGGACAGTCGGCTAATGAAAAACTGTTTTTT
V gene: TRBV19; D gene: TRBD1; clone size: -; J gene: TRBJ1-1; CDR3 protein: CTSSTWDRGQGTEAFF; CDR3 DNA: TGTACCAGTAGTACGTGGGACAGGGGGCAGGGCACTGAAGCTTTCTTT
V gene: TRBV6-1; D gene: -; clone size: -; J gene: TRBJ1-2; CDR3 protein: CASTLDDRLSGYTF; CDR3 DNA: TGTGCCAGCACCCTCGACGACAGGTTATCGGGTTACACCTTC
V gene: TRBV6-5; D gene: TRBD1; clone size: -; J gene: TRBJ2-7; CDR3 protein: CASSYSPGTGSDEQYF; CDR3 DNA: TGTGCCAGCAGTTACTCCCCCGGGACAGGGTCCGACGAGCAGTACTTC
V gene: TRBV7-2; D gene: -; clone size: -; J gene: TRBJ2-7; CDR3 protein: CASSPPSHSGPTYEQYF; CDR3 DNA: TGTGCCAGCAGCCCACCAAGCCACAGCGGACCCACCTACGAGCAGTACTTC
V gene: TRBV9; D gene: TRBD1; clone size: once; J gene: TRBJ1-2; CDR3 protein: CASSVAGERRQGDGYTF; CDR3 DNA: TGTGCCAGCAGCGTAGCTGGGGAGCGAAGACAGGGGGATGGCTACACCTTC
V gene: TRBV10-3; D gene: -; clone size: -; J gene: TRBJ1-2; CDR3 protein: CAISKTTTGTNLYGYTF; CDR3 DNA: TGTGCCATCAGTAAGACCACAACCGGGACAAACCTTTATGGCTACACCTTC
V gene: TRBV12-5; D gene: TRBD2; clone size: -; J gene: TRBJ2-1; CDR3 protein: CASGLGRTSGDSYNEQFF; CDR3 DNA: TGTGCTAGTGGTTTGGGTCGAACTAGCGGGGACTCCTACAATGAGCAGTTCTTC
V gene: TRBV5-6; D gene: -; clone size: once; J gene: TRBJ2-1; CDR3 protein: CASSLRGTGNNEQFF; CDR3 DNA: TGTGCCAGCAGCTTGAGGGGAACAGGGAACAATGAGCAGTTCTTC
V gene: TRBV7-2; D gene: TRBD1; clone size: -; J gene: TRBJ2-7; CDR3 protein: CASSLGSPGTGLYEQYF; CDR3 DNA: TGTGCCAGCAGCTTAGGATCCCCCGGGACAGGCCTCTACGAGCAGTACTTC
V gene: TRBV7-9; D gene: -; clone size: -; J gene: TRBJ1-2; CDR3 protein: CASSTLVHGYTF; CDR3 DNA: TGTGCCAGCAGTACCCTAGTCCATGGCTACACCTTC
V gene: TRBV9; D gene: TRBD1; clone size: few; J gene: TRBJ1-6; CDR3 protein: CASSGRDRGSPLHF; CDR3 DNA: TGTGCCAGCAGCGGACGGGACAGGGGATCACCCCTCCACTTT
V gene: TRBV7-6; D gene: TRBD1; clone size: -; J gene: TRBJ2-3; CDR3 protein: CASSRTGVGGTDTQYF; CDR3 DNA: TGTGCCAGCAGTCGAACAGGGGTTGGGGGCACAGATACGCAGTATTTT
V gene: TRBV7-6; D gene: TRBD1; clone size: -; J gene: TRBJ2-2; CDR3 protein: CASSLGGQGAGELFF; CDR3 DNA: TGTGCCAGCAGCTTAGGCGGACAGGGGGCCGGGGAGCTGTTTTTT
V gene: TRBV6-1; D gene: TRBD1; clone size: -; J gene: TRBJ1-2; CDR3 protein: CASMTEGARYGYTF; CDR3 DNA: TGTGCCAGCATGACGGAGGGGGCCCGCTATGGCTACACCTTC
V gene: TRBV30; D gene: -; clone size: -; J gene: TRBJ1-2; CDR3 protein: CAWTAGNYGYTF; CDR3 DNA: TGTGCCTGGACTGCTGGCAACTATGGCTACACCTTC
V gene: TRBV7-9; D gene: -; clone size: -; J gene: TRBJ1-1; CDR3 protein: CASRATAGGGTEAFF; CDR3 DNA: TGTGCCAGCAGGGCTACCGCGGGGGGCGGCACTGAAGCTTTCTTT
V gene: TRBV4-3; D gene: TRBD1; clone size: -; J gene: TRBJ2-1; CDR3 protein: CASSGQGAWEQFF; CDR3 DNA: TGCGCCAGCAGCGGCCAGGGGGCGTGGGAGCAGTTCTTC
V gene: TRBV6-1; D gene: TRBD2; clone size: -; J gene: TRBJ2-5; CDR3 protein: CASKISGGRQETQYF; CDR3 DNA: TGTGCCAGCAAAATTAGCGGGGGCCGCCAAGAGACCCAGTACTTC
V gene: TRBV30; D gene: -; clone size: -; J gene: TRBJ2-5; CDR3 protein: CAWSRTVQETQYF; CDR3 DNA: TGTGCCTGGAGTAGAACAGTCCAAGAGACCCAGTACTTC
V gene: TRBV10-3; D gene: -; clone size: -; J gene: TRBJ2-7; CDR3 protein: CAISGATYEQYF; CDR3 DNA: TGTGCCATCAGTGGAGCGACCTACGAGCAGTACTTC
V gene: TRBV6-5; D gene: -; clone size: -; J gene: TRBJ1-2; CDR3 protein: CASSYGGRAYGYTF; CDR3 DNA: TGTGCCAGCAGTTACGGGGGCAGGGCCTATGGCTACACCTTC
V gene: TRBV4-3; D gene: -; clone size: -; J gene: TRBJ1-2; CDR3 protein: CASSPNSQGGRGYTF; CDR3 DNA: TGCGCCAGCAGCCCAAATTCCCAGGGAGGGCGAGGCTACACCTTC
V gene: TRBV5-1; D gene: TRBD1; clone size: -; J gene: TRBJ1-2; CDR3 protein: CASSLGQGVSPIAGYTF; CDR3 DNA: TGCGCCAGCAGCTTGGGACAGGGGGTATCACCTATCGCAGGCTACACCTTC
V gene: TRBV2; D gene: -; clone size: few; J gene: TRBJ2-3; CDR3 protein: CASSATRLADTQYF; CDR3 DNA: TGTGCCAGCAGTGCCACTCGACTAGCAGATACGCAGTATTTT
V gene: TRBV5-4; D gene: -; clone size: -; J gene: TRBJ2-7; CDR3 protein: CASSAMGGAYEQYF; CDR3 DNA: TGTGCCAGCAGCGCAATGGGGGGGGCATACGAGCAGTACTTC
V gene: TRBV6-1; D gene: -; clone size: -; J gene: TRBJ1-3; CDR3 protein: CASSDRGSRGGNTIYF; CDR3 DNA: TGTGCCAGCAGTGATAGGGGATCGAGGGGGGGAAACACCATATATTTT
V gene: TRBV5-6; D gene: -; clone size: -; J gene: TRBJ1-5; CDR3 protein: CASSQGQYNQPQHF; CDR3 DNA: TGTGCCAGCAGTCAAGGACAGTACAATCAGCCCCAGCATTTT
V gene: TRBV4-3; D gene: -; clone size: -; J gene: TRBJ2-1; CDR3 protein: CASSQDYRGGGVGSYNEQFF; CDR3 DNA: TGCGCCAGCAGCCAAGATTATAGAGGAGGGGGCGTAGGCTCCTACAATGAGCAGTTCTTC
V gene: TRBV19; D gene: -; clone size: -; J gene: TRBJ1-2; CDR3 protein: CASSTTGTIYGYTF; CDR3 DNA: TGTGCCAGTAGTACTACCGGGACAATCTATGGCTACACCTTC
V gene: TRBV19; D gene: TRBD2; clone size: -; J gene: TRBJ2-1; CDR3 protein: CASSILKTSGSSYNEQFF; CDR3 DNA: TGTGCCAGTAGTATCCTCAAGACTAGCGGGAGCTCCTACAATGAGCAGTTCTTC
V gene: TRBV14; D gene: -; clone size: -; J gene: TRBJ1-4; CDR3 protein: CASSLTSHATNEKLFF; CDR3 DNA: TGTGCCAGCAGCCTAACATCCCATGCAACTAATGAAAAACTGTTTTTT
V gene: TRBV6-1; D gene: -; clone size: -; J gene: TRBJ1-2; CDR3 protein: CASIPGHPDYGYTF; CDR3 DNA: TGTGCCAGTATTCCGGGACACCCCGACTATGGCTACACCTTC